These 4 T cell receptor beta chains share one sample of origin, sequenced in a study of CD4 T cells in relation to SARS-CoV-2 and coronaviruses. Unexposed donor CD4+ T cells date from about 2011-2018, before the COVID-19 pandemic. Assay: immunoSEQ multiplex PCR; the TCRdb copy retains only in-frame clones and omits some. The sample includes some 68,000 clones, more than 85% of them seen just once. Sequencing was performed on naive CD4+ T cells from PBMCs. As for subset: naive CD4+ T cells isolated by negative enrichment. The receptors shown here come from a human donor in good health.

The chain joins TRBV19 to TRBJ2-7; D could derive from TRBD1 or TRBD2 (5 bases each). Germline CDR1 and CDR2: LNHDA and SQIVND (reference sequence). The V gene lost 0 bases and the J gene lost 3 bases, with 12 bases spanning the gap. The CDR3 is 15 amino acids. The CDR3 DNA reads TGTGCCAGTAGTATAGACAGTAGAGGGGTCTACGAGCAGTACTTC. Amino acid sequence: CASSIDSRGVYEQYF. Supplemented by reference TRBV19 and TRBJ2-7, the full variable domain reads DGGITQSPKYLFRKEGQNVTLSCEQNLNHDAMYWYRQDPGQGLRLIYYSQIVNDFQKGDIAEGYSVSREKKESFPLTVTSAQKNPTAFYLCASSIDSRGVYEQYFGPGTRLTVT.

With respect to this clone: The same CDR3 also results from other DNA sequences found in this sample. The V gene is TRBV2, the J gene TRBJ2-7; 7 bases fit TRBD1. V lost 3 bases, J lost 4 bases, and 6 bases stayed unmatched. Germline CDR1 is SNHLY and CDR2 is FYNNEI. The CDR3 runs 14 residues. CDR3 region: CASSDQGVGYEQYF. The CDR3, as DNA: TGTGCCAGCAGTGACCAGGGGGTCGGTTACGAGCAGTACTTC.

The chain combines TRBV3-1 (or the pseudogene TRBV3-2) with TRBJ2-3; TRBD2 might be the D (7 bases). Germline CDR1 reads LGHDT; CDR2 reads YNNKEL (reference sequence). The CDR3 is made up of 16 amino acids. Trimming shortened V by 4 bases and J by 3 bases, and 17 bases separated the two germline ends. The DNA of the CDR3 is TGTGCCAGCAGCCCTAGTTTTGCGGGGGCGACAGATACGCAGTATTTT. Amino acids: CASSPSFAGATDTQYF.

This clone was found once. The V gene is TRBV10-3, the J gene TRBJ2-7; D tentatively reads TRBD1 or TRBD2 (5 bases each). CDR1 ENHRY and CDR2 SYGVKD come from the germline V gene. V lost 0 bases and J lost 6, with 9 bases in between. This CDR3 contains 13 residues. The CDR3 protein is CAISESGVLEQYF. The DNA of the CDR3 is TGTGCCATCAGTGAGTCGGGGGTTCTCGAGCAGTACTTC.